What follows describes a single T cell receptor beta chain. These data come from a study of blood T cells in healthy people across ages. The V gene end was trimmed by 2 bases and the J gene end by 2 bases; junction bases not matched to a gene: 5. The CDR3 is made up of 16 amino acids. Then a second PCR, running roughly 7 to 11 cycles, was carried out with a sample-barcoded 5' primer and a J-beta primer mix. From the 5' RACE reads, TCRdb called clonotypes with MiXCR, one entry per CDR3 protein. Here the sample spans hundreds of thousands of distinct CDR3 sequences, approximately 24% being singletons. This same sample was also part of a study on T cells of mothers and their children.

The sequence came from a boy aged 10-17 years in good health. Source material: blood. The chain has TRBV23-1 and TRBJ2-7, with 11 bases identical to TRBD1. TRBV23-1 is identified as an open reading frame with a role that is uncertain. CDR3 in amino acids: CASSQPWTGGPYEQYF. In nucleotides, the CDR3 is TGCGCCAGCAGTCAACCTTGGACAGGGGGCCCCTACGAGCAGTACTTC.